This passage covers 29 T cell receptor beta chains from one sample sequenced in a study of shared clonotypes between healthy human individuals. Naivety among CD8 cells was defined by CD45RO negativity and positive CCR7 selection, thereby excluding terminally differentiated effector memory CD45RA+ cells. TCRdb's copy holds only in-frame clones and misses some; the assay was immunoSEQ multiplex PCR. The sample shows millions of clones, about 95% of them seen only once. Sequencing input: naive CD8+ T cells sorted from blood. These receptors all stem from a man younger than 30 in good health.

The chain uses TRBV4-1 and TRBJ2-7, with TRBD2 matching 9 bases. There are 14 residues in the CDR3. Trimming at V came to 7 bases and at J to 4 bases, leaving 8 bases not matched to a gene. Germline V gene data show CDR1 as MGHRA and CDR2 as YSYEKL. The CDR3 nucleotides are TGCGCCAGCAACAGCGGGGGGCCCCAGTACGAGCAGTACTTC. Its translation: CASNSGGPQYEQYF.

V is TRBV5-8 and J is TRBJ2-7, with 8 bases identical to TRBD2. This CDR3 has 15 residues. V gave up 0 bases and J gave up 4 bases; unmatched junction bases: 6. Germline V gene lookup returns CDR1 SGHTS and CDR2 YDEGEE. The CDR3 loop is CASSLAEGLGYEQYF. The DNA for the CDR3 is TGTGCCAGCAGCTTGGCAGAGGGACTAGGGTACGAGCAGTACTTC.

The chain employs TRBV5-1 and TRBJ2-7, with 9 bases that match TRBD1. Germline assignment: CDR1 SGHRS and CDR2 YFSETQ. With 7 bases clipped from V and 5 bases from J, the junction kept 10 bases outside the gene matches. The CDR3 spans 14 residues. CDR3 sequence reads: CASSRQGDTDEQYF. CDR3 nucleotide sequence: TGCGCCAGCTCCCGACAGGGGGATACGGACGAGCAGTACTTC.

The rearrangement uses TRBV6-6 and TRBJ2-4, with D hard to call. Between the trimmed V and J ends, which lost 0 bases and 8 bases, there was a span of 14 bases. The CDR3 is 15 residues long. The germline V gene encodes CDR1 MNHNY and CDR2 SVGAGI (reference sequence). CDR3 amino acids: CASSYSSSDWDIQYF. CDR3 DNA sequence: TGTGCCAGCAGTTACTCTTCGAGTGACTGGGACATTCAGTACTTC.

Points on this clone: The same CDR3 is also encoded by other DNA sequences in this sample. V usage is TRBV13 and J usage is TRBJ2-3; no firm D call. The CDR3 is made up of 14 amino acids. The V end lost 5 bases, the J end lost 0 bases, and 9 bases lay between the germline ends. Germline CDR1 and CDR2: PRHDT and FYEKMQ (reference sequence). The CDR3 DNA sequence: TGTGCCAGCAGCCCGGACCGGAGCACAGATACGCAGTATTTT. Its translation: CASSPDRSTDTQYF.

With respect to this clone: At the DNA level, this CDR3 is encoded by other sequences in the same sample as well. V usage is TRBV6-5 and J usage is TRBJ2-1; D ambiguous. V lost 0 bases to trimming and J lost 0 bases, with 6 bases between them. The CDR3 loop spans 15 amino acids. Germline V lookup: CDR1 MNHEY, CDR2 SVGAGI. CDR3 sequence (DNA): TGTGCCAGCAGTTACTCACGTAGCTCCTACAATGAGCAGTTCTTC. Translation: CASSYSRSSYNEQFF.

This sequence joins TRBV6-1 and TRBJ2-7; D is uncertain. V lost 2 bases, J lost 1 base, and 9 bases lay in between. CDR3 length: 14 residues. Per germline, CDR1 MNHNS and CDR2 SASEGT. The DNA for the CDR3 is TGTGCCAGCAGTGAATGGATGGATTCCTACGAGCAGTACTTC. Translating it yields CASSEWMDSYEQYF.

On this clone itself: The sample has other DNA sequences that encode this CDR3 too. The J gene is TRBJ2-3, the V gene TRBV19, with TRBD2 matching 9 bases. Unmatched junction bases numbered 4, after V lost 6 bases and J lost 3 bases. This CDR3 region has 14 residues. Germline CDR1 and CDR2: LNHDA and SQIVND (reference sequence). As DNA, the CDR3 is TGTGCCAGTAGCATTAGCGGGGGAACAGATACGCAGTATTTT. It translates to CASSISGGTDTQYF.

This clone has a single count. The identical CDR3 is also encoded by other nucleotide sequences in the sample. The rearrangement joins TRBV6-5 to TRBJ2-7; 7 bases match TRBD1. With 4 bases clipped from V and 1 base from J, the junction kept 4 bases outside the gene matches. The CDR3 is 14 amino acids. In germline, CDR1 is MNHEY, CDR2 SVGAGI. In nucleotides, the CDR3 is TGTGCCAGCAGTTCCACAGGGGAATCCTACGAGCAGTACTTC. Translated, it gives CASSSTGESYEQYF.

V is TRBV19 and J is TRBJ1-1; D call uncertain. The CDR3 covers 17 residues. Trimming removed 4 bases at V and 1 base at J, with 19 bases between. Germline V gives CDR1 LNHDA, CDR2 SQIVND (reference sequence). The CDR3, as DNA: TGTGCCAGTAGTACAGACTCATCTCCTCGAGGGAACACTGAAGCTTTCTTT. It is translated as CASSTDSSPRGNTEAFF.

The chain couples TRBV6-5 to TRBJ2-3; D unresolved. This CDR3 has 15 residues. Germline-derived CDR1 and CDR2 are MNHEY and SVGAGI. Deletions cut 2 bases from V and 5 bases from J, with 14 bases between. CDR3 in amino acids: CASSYGPGMGDTQYF. The DNA of the CDR3 is TGTGCCAGCAGTTACGGGCCTGGAATGGGAGATACGCAGTATTTT.

J is TRBJ1-6 and V is TRBV11-2; D gene uncertain. The germline V gene encodes CDR1 SGHAT and CDR2 FQNNGV. The CDR3 covers 16 residues. V lost 0 bases and J 0 bases, leaving 6 bases between the germline ends. CDR3 region: CASSLDRSSYNSPLHF. The CDR3, as DNA: TGTGCCAGCAGCTTAGACAGGAGCTCCTATAATTCACCCCTCCACTTT.

V and J are TRBV28 and TRBJ2-5; 10 nucleotides align to TRBD1. There are 16 residues in the CDR3. The V gene end was trimmed by 2 bases and the J gene end by 2 bases; junction bases not matched to a gene: 5. Germline V gives CDR1 MDHEN, CDR2 SYDVKM. In DNA, the CDR3 is TGTGCCAGCAGTTTACCGACAGGGGGCGAGCAAGAGACCCAGTACTTC. Translation gives CASSLPTGGEQETQYF.

The rearrangement joins TRBV6-1 to TRBJ1-5; possible D gene TRBD1, 6 bases. The CDR3 runs to 14 residues. Germline values: CDR1 MNHNS, CDR2 SASEGT. V lost 6 bases, J lost 0 bases, and 9 bases lay in between. CDR3 DNA: TGTGCCAGCAGGGACAGCCATAGCAATCAGCCCCAGCATTTT. Translating gives CASRDSHSNQPQHF.

The gene calls are TRBV6-5 and TRBJ2-2; the D gene is possibly TRBD2 (6 bases). This CDR3 is built from 14 residues. Germline V gene sequence: CDR1 MNHEY, CDR2 SVGAGI. V lost 1 base and J 4 bases, leaving 7 bases between the germline ends. The CDR3 is CASSYYGGTGELFF. The CDR3 DNA follows: TGTGCCAGCAGTTACTACGGGGGCACCGGGGAGCTGTTTTTT.

The chain is built from TRBV7-9 and TRBJ2-7; D is unresolved. The CDR3 spans 15 residues. The V end was cut by 5 bases, the J end by 0 bases, with 14 bases between. Germline CDR1 SEHNR, CDR2 FQNEAQ (reference sequence). Here the CDR3 reads CASSPRLSPSYEQYF. In nucleotides, the CDR3 is TGTGCCAGCAGCCCGAGGTTATCCCCCTCCTACGAGCAGTACTTC.

This chain links TRBV18 with TRBJ2-1; 9 nucleotides agree with TRBD2. Germline CDR1 and CDR2: KGHSH and LQKENI. Losses at the gene ends were 3 bases for V and 4 bases for J; bases not matched to a gene: 4. The CDR3 is 15 amino acids. CDR3 sequence reads: CASSPPSGAYNEQFF. The CDR3 DNA follows: TGTGCCAGCTCACCCCCTAGCGGGGCATACAATGAGCAGTTCTTC.

This clone has a single count. The rearrangement links TRBV4-3 to TRBJ1-2; D ambiguous. The ends were cut back, 1 base at V and 1 base at J, with 13 bases in the middle. This CDR3 region has 16 residues. Germline V gene sequence: CDR1 LGHNA, CDR2 YSLEER. CDR3: CASSQARTANNYGYTF. In DNA, the CDR3 is TGCGCCAGCAGCCAAGCTCGGACGGCGAATAACTATGGCTACACCTTC.

V and J are TRBV6-5 and TRBJ2-3, with 8 bases lining up with TRBD2. This CDR3 contains 15 residues. With V trimmed by 6 bases and J by 5 bases, 10 bases remained unmatched. Germline V gene sequence: CDR1 MNHEY, CDR2 SVGAGI. Here the CDR3 DNA reads TGTGCCAGCAGCCCCCTTGACGGGAGGGGAGATACGCAGTATTTT. As protein: CASSPLDGRGDTQYF.

In this sample, this clone turned up once. The V and J genes are TRBV6-1 and TRBJ2-1, with D perhaps TRBD1 or TRBD2 (5 bases each). CDR1 MNHNS and CDR2 SASEGT come from the germline V gene. This CDR3 spans 15 amino acids. The germline V and J ends were trimmed by 0 bases and 9 bases, with 15 bases remaining between them. In DNA, the CDR3 is TGTGCCAGCAGTGAAGCTTACCTAGCAGGGAGTGAGCAGTTCTTC. Its translation is CASSEAYLAGSEQFF.

The chain uses TRBV7-9 and TRBJ1-1, with TRBD1 matching over 8 bases. Germline CDR1 and CDR2: SEHNR and FQNEAQ (reference sequence). There are 18 residues in the CDR3. Trimming cost V 4 bases and J 3 bases; bases outside gene matches: 16. CDR3 in amino acids: CASSSRPGQGAYDTEAFF. The CDR3 DNA sequence: TGTGCCAGCAGCTCGCGCCCAGGCCAGGGGGCTTACGACACTGAAGCTTTCTTT.

The gene calls are TRBV7-9 and TRBJ1-2, with 7 bases aligning to TRBD1. Losses at the gene ends were 5 bases for V and 4 bases for J; bases not matched to a gene: 7. The V gene's germline CDR1 is SEHNR and CDR2 FQNEAQ (reference sequence). CDR3 size: 14 residues. CDR3 DNA sequence: TGTGCCAGCAGCCCCACAGGGGAAGGCTATGGCTACACCTTC. Its protein is CASSPTGEGYGYTF.

The DNA for the CDR3 is TGTGCCAGCAGCTTGGACAGGGTGTCGACCGGGGAGCTGTTTTTT. Its protein is CASSLDRVSTGELFF. V gene TRBV5-5 combines with J gene TRBJ2-2, with D possibly TRBD1 on 6 matching bases. The CDR3 length is 15 residues. Germline CDR1 is SGHKS and CDR2 is YYEKEE (reference sequence). Trimming took 0 bases from V and 5 from J, leaving 11 bases between them. Variable domain in full (rest from reference TRBV5-5 and TRBJ2-2): DAGVTQSPTHLIKTRGQQVTLRCSPISGHKSVSWYQQVLGQGPQFIFQYYEKEERGRGNFPDRFSARQFPNYSSELNVNALLLGDSALYLCASSLDRVSTGELFFGEGSRLTVL.

The chain couples TRBV6-5 to TRBJ2-5; 7 bases match TRBD2. J lost 4 bases, V lost 6 bases, and 8 bases had no gene match. Germline lookup yields CDR1 MNHEY and CDR2 SVGAGI. The CDR3 is 14 amino acids. The CDR3 bases are TGTGCCAGCAGCAAAATGGGGGGGGTAGAGACCCAGTACTTC. Its translation is CASSKMGGVETQYF.

This sequence joins TRBV5-1 and TRBJ2-7, with no clear D. The germline V gene has CDR1 SGHRS and CDR2 YFSETQ. V shed 4 bases and J shed 4 bases, with 15 bases lying between them. The CDR3 runs to 14 residues. The CDR3 loop is CASSRKELSYEQYF. The CDR3 DNA follows: TGCGCCAGCAGCCGGAAGGAGCTGTCTTACGAGCAGTACTTC.

As to this clone: The same CDR3 can be traced to other DNA sequences in this sample. V is TRBV5-1 and J is TRBJ1-1; 10 positions match TRBD1. The CDR3 is 15 residues long. V was clipped by 2 bases and J by 0 bases; unmatched bases: 1. Germline CDR1 is SGHRS and CDR2 is YFSETQ. The CDR3 bases are TGCGCCAGCAGCTTCGGGACAGGGGTGAACACTGAAGCTTTCTTT. Translated, it gives CASSFGTGVNTEAFF. The full variable domain, with the rest looked up from reference TRBV5-1 and TRBJ1-1, is KAGVTQTPRYLIKTRGQQVTLSCSPISGHRSVSWYQQTPGQGLQFLFEYFSETQRNKGNFPGRFSGRQFSNSRSEMNVSTLELGDSALYLCASSFGTGVNTEAFFGQGTRLTVV.

The genes are TRBV7-9 and TRBJ2-3, with a tentative D call TRBD2 (6 bases). The CDR3 has 14 amino acids. V lost 0 bases and J lost 6, with 10 bases in between. Germline loops: CDR1 SEHNR, CDR2 FQNEAQ (reference sequence). The CDR3 DNA reads TGTGCCAGCAGCTTAGCCCGGGACTTTGATACGCAGTATTTT. Protein: CASSLARDFDTQYF.

The V gene is TRBV29-1, the J gene TRBJ1-1; TRBD1 might be the D (6 bases). The germline V and J ends were trimmed by 7 bases and 4 bases, with 16 bases remaining between them. Germline assignment: CDR1 SQVTM and CDR2 ANQGSEA. CDR3 length equals 13 residues. CDR3 nucleotide sequence: TGCAGCGGTGCGGGGGGCGCGGGCACTGAAGCTTTCTTT. Translation: CSGAGGAGTEAFF. The variable domain in full, completed from reference TRBV29-1 and TRBJ1-1, reads SAVISQKPSRDICQRGTSLTIQCQVDSQVTMMFWYRQQPGQSLTLIATANQGSEATYESGFVIDKFPISRPNLTFSTLTVSNMSPEDSSIYLCSGAGGAGTEAFFGQGTRLTVV.

The rearrangement uses TRBV4-1 and TRBJ2-7; D gene ambiguous. The germline V gene has CDR1 MGHRA and CDR2 YSYEKL. The V gene lost 0 bases and the J gene lost 6 bases, with 6 bases spanning the gap. This CDR3 region has 12 residues. The CDR3 loop reads CASSQDPGEQYF. CDR3 nucleotide sequence: TGCGCCAGCAGCCAAGACCCCGGCGAGCAGTACTTC.